Listed below are T cell receptor beta chains from one sample, sequenced in a study of shared clonotypes between healthy human individuals. Assay: immunoSEQ multiplex PCR; the TCRdb copy retains only in-frame clones and omits some. The profile shows some 2.4 million clones, under 95% of them singletons. The specimen was naive CD4+ T cells from PBMCs. These receptors came from a man aged 18 to 35 in good health. Some clones in this sample may be carry-over from other donors' samples. Each CDR3 is given with its conserved first and last residue. A D gene is named only where the DNA matches it firmly. Clone size appears in some rows only: once, few, many, or a class for an expanded clone.

J: TRBJ1-4
V: TRBV4-3
D: NA
size: NA
DNA: TGCGCCAGCAGCCAAGACATATCAACTAATGAAAAACTGTTTTTT
CDR3: CASSQDISTNEKLFF

J: TRBJ2-1
V: TRBV5-4
D: TRBD1
size: NA
DNA: TGTGCCAGCAGCTTGGAACAGGGGGCTAGACAGTTCTTC
CDR3: CASSLEQGARQFF

J: TRBJ2-5
V: TRBV7-9
D: NA
size: NA
DNA: TGTGCCAGCAGCTTGGAGATGGGGGAGACCCAGTACTTC
CDR3: CASSLEMGETQYF

J: TRBJ2-5
V: TRBV7-6
D: NA
size: NA
DNA: TGTGCCAGCAGCATAGCGGATCAAGAGACCCAGTACTTC
CDR3: CASSIADQETQYF

J: TRBJ2-3
V: TRBV14
D: TRBD2
size: NA
DNA: TGTGCCAGCAGCCAGGGACTAGCGGGAGGGCCTGGAGATACGCAGTATTTT
CDR3: CASSQGLAGGPGDTQYF

J: TRBJ2-7
V: TRBV28
D: NA
size: NA
DNA: TGTGCCAGCCTCAAAGGGGGGGCGGAATACTTC
CDR3: CASLKGGAEYF

J: TRBJ2-1
V: TRBV29-1
D: NA
size: NA
DNA: TGCAGCGTTGAACGTCTAAGCTCCTACAATGAGCAGTTCTTC
CDR3: CSVERLSSYNEQFF

J: TRBJ2-2
V: TRBV5-1
D: NA
size: NA
DNA: TGCGCCAGCAGAGACAACTCGAACACCGGGGAGCTGTTTTTT
CDR3: CASRDNSNTGELFF

J: TRBJ2-7
V: TRBV7-3
D: TRBD2
size: NA
DNA: TGTGCCAGCAGCTTGGGGACTAGCGGGAGCTCCTACGAGCAGTACTTC
CDR3: CASSLGTSGSSYEQYF

J: TRBJ2-2
V: TRBV5-1
D: TRBD1
size: NA
DNA: TGCGCCAGCAGCTTAGGGACAGCGAACACCGGGGAGCTGTTTTTT
CDR3: CASSLGTANTGELFF

J: TRBJ2-7
V: TRBV28
D: NA
size: NA
DNA: TGTGCCAGCATCTCCGGGACACGAATAAACTACGAGCAGTACTTC
CDR3: CASISGTRINYEQYF

J: TRBJ2-1
V: TRBV27
D: TRBD2
size: NA
DNA: TGTGCCAGCGGTATATATAGCGGGAACTACAATGAGCAGTTCTTC
CDR3: CASGIYSGNYNEQFF

J: TRBJ1-1
V: TRBV28
D: TRBD1
size: NA
DNA: TGTGCCAGCATCGGACCGGGACAGGCTGCCGGAGAAGCTTTCTTT
CDR3: CASIGPGQAAGEAFF

J: TRBJ2-7
V: TRBV5-4
D: NA
size: NA
DNA: TGTGCCAGCAGCTTGTTGGAAGGGATCCACGAGCAGTACTTC
CDR3: CASSLLEGIHEQYF

J: TRBJ2-3
V: TRBV9
D: NA
size: once
DNA: TGTGCCAGCAGCTTCTCCACAGATACGCAGTATTTT
CDR3: CASSFSTDTQYF

J: TRBJ1-4
V: TRBV19
D: NA
size: NA
DNA: TGTGCCAGTAGGGCGACCAGGGTCCTGGGCGGAAAACTGTTTTTT
CDR3: CASRATRVLGGKLFF

J: TRBJ2-3
V: TRBV21-1
D: NA
size: NA
DNA: TGTGCCAGCAGCAAAGAGCCTAGCGTTCGCACAGATACGCAGTATTTT
CDR3: CASSKEPSVRTDTQYF

J: TRBJ1-1
V: TRBV29-1
D: NA
size: NA
DNA: TGCAGCGTTGGCCGTAAGGTAGCGGACCCTGAAGCTTTCTTT
CDR3: CSVGRKVADPEAFF

J: TRBJ2-1
V: TRBV6-6
D: TRBD2
size: NA
DNA: TGTGCCACCAAGTGGACTAGCGGACACAATGAGCAGTTCTTC
CDR3: CATKWTSGHNEQFF

J: TRBJ2-6
V: TRBV5-1
D: NA
size: NA
DNA: TGCGCCAGCAGCCCCCTCTCTGGGGCCAACGTCCTGACTTTC
CDR3: CASSPLSGANVLTF

J: TRBJ1-3
V: TRBV5-1
D: NA
size: NA
DNA: TGCGCCAGCAGCCAGAACCGTGGGGAGGCTGGAAACACCATATATTTT
CDR3: CASSQNRGEAGNTIYF

J: TRBJ2-7
V: TRBV25-1
D: NA
size: NA
DNA: TGTGCCAGCAGGGGAACCGGGAGTTACGAGCAGTACTTC
CDR3: CASRGTGSYEQYF

J: TRBJ1-6
V: TRBV9
D: TRBD1
size: NA
DNA: TGTGCCAGCAGCGTAGGTGAGACAGGGGTGTCACCCCTCCACTTT
CDR3: CASSVGETGVSPLHF

J: TRBJ2-1
V: TRBV7-3
D: TRBD2
size: NA
DNA: TGTGCCAGCAGCCGACTAGCCGGGAACAATGAGCAGTTCTTC
CDR3: CASSRLAGNNEQFF

J: TRBJ2-2
V: TRBV10-1
D: TRBD2
size: NA
DNA: TGCGCCAGCAGTGACCCGGGACTAGCGGGAGGGCGGGAGCTGTTTTTT
CDR3: CASSDPGLAGGRELFF

J: TRBJ2-3
V: TRBV5-1
D: TRBD1
size: NA
DNA: TGCGCCAGCAGCAAGGACAGGCGCACAGATACGCAGTATTTT
CDR3: CASSKDRRTDTQYF

J: TRBJ2-7
V: TRBV14
D: NA
size: once
DNA: TGTGCCAGCAGCCAAGAGGGGTGGGTCCACTTC
CDR3: CASSQEGWVHF

J: TRBJ2-5
V: TRBV27
D: NA
size: NA
DNA: TGTGCCAGCAGATATCGGGAGACCCAGTACTTC
CDR3: CASRYRETQYF

J: TRBJ2-1
V: TRBV28
D: TRBD2
size: NA
DNA: TGTGCCAGCCTTGGTTTAAGGGAGGGCTACAATGAGCAGTTCTTC
CDR3: CASLGLREGYNEQFF

J: TRBJ1-1
V: TRBV10-3
D: NA
size: NA
DNA: TGTGCCATCAGTGCCATGAACACTGAAGCTTTCTTT
CDR3: CAISAMNTEAFF

J: TRBJ2-3
V: TRBV7-3
D: TRBD1
size: NA
DNA: TGTGCCAGCAGCGACCGACAGGGACCCCCCACAGATACGCAGTATTTT
CDR3: CASSDRQGPPTDTQYF

J: TRBJ2-1
V: TRBV5-1
D: TRBD1
size: NA
DNA: TGCGCCAGCAGCACCAGGATCGACAGGGGTCCAATTGGTGAGCAGTTCTTC
CDR3: CASSTRIDRGPIGEQFF

J: TRBJ1-3
V: TRBV4-3
D: NA
size: NA
DNA: TGCGCCAGCAGCCAAGGCTTAGTCTCTGGAAACACCATATATTTT
CDR3: CASSQGLVSGNTIYF

J: TRBJ2-7
V: TRBV2
D: NA
size: NA
DNA: TGTGCCAGCACATCCCAGGAGAACTACGAGCAGTACTTC
CDR3: CASTSQENYEQYF

J: TRBJ2-7
V: TRBV7-2
D: NA
size: NA
DNA: TGTGCCAGCAGCTTAGGCGTGGGGCGGGCAACGGACGAGCAGTACTTC
CDR3: CASSLGVGRATDEQYF

J: TRBJ2-7
V: TRBV7-9
D: TRBD1
size: NA
DNA: TGTGCCAGCAGCCAACCGGGACAGGGGGCGGACGAGCAGTACTTC
CDR3: CASSQPGQGADEQYF

J: TRBJ2-1
V: TRBV5-1
D: TRBD2
size: NA
DNA: TGCGCCAGCAGCACGGGACTAGCGGGAGGCTCCTACAATGAGCAGTTCTTC
CDR3: CASSTGLAGGSYNEQFF

J: TRBJ2-7
V: TRBV28
D: NA
size: NA
DNA: TGTGCCAGCAGTCTACTACTCCAGGGTTCCTACGAGCAGTACTTC
CDR3: CASSLLLQGSYEQYF

J: TRBJ2-1
V: TRBV5-1
D: TRBD2
size: NA
DNA: TGCGCCAGCAGCCCGGAGGGACTAGCGGACAATGAGCAGTTCTTC
CDR3: CASSPEGLADNEQFF

J: TRBJ2-5
V: TRBV5-1
D: NA
size: NA
DNA: TGCGCCAGCAGCTTAATTCCGGACTCGGGGACCCAGTACTTC
CDR3: CASSLIPDSGTQYF

J: TRBJ2-5
V: TRBV18
D: NA
size: NA
DNA: TGTGCCAGCTCACCACCGTCCCAAGAGACCCAGTACTTC
CDR3: CASSPPSQETQYF

J: TRBJ2-3
V: TRBV7-2
D: TRBD2
size: NA
DNA: TGTGCCAGCAGCTTAGTTAGCGGGAGAGGAGTGGATACGCAGTATTTT
CDR3: CASSLVSGRGVDTQYF